Listed below are T cell receptor beta chains from one sample, sequenced in a study of cytomegalovirus exposure and HLA in healthy donors. Sequenced by immunoSEQ multiplex PCR; TCRdb stores in-frame clones only, minus some. The repertoire includes about 150,000 clones, about three quarters of them detected once, and nearly 4% sits in the top ten. Sequencing was performed on PBMCs. The receptors come from a male donor in good health and CMV-seronegative. CDR3s include the opening cysteine and the closing phenylalanine or tryptophan. The D gene is left open where the match is weak. The size entry is marked missing in some rows and otherwise reads once, few, many or a size class.

abundance | j_gene | d_gene | v_gene | CDR3nt | CDR3aa
once | TRBJ2-1 | . | TRBV4-1 | TGCGCCAGCAGCCAAGAGTCGGACTACCCGTACAATGAGCAGTTCTTC | CASSQESDYPYNEQFF
. | TRBJ2-3 | . | TRBV7-2 | TGTGCCAGCAGCTTAGATCGGTGGACTTATACGCAGTATTTT | CASSLDRWTYTQYF
. | TRBJ2-1 | TRBD2 | TRBV6-1 | TGTGCCGGCAGTTTACTAGCGGGGACCAACAATGAGCAGTTCTTC | CAGSLLAGTNNEQFF
once | TRBJ2-5 | . | TRBV6-1 | TGTGCCAGCAGTGAAAATACTTTCCAAGAGACCCAGTACTTC | CASSENTFQETQYF
. | TRBJ2-2 | . | TRBV25-1 | TGTGCCAGCAGTCCAACTCGTAACACCGGGGAGCTGTTTTTT | CASSPTRNTGELFF
. | TRBJ1-6 | TRBD1 | TRBV4-2 | TGTGCCAGCAGCCAGCTCGGGACAGGGGTTTCACCCCTCCACTTT | CASSQLGTGVSPLHF
. | TRBJ2-3 | . | TRBV6-1 | TGTGCCAGCAGTGAACTAACAGGGATCGCAGATACGCAGTATTTT | CASSELTGIADTQYF
. | TRBJ2-5 | . | TRBV4-1 | TGCGCCAGCAGCCCTAAGACTAGTCCAGAGACCCAGTACTTC | CASSPKTSPETQYF
. | TRBJ1-5 | TRBD1 | TRBV7-2 | TGTGCCAGCAGACCACAGGGGGTGGTCAATCAGCCCCAGCATTTT | CASRPQGVVNQPQHF
once | TRBJ1-2 | . | TRBV27 | TGTGCCAGCAGTCCCGGGAAGCCGGGCCCCATCTATGGCTACACCTTC | CASSPGKPGPIYGYTF
. | TRBJ2-5 | TRBD1 | TRBV29-1 | TGCAGCGTAGAAGGGACAGGGGGTGAACGAGAGACCCAGTACTTC | CSVEGTGGERETQYF
. | TRBJ2-7 | TRBD2 | TRBV27 | TGTGCCAGCAAGGTGGCGGGAGGGCCGGGCGAGCAGTACTTC | CASKVAGGPGEQYF
. | TRBJ1-1 | . | TRBV5-1 | TGCGCCAGCAGTCGTGGACATTCGAATCCCACTGAAGCTTTCTTT | CASSRGHSNPTEAFF
. | TRBJ1-1 | . | TRBV19 | TGTGCCAGTAGTATTACCGGGACTAAGAACACTGAAGCTTTCTTT | CASSITGTKNTEAFF
. | TRBJ2-5 | TRBD2 | TRBV28 | TGTGCCAGCAGTCCACGCGCTAGCGGGGGGCTGCAAGAGACCCAGTACTTC | CASSPRASGGLQETQYF
. | TRBJ1-2 | . | TRBV5-4 | TGTGCCAGCAGCCCCAGGGGAGACGTCTATGGCTACACCTTC | CASSPRGDVYGYTF
. | TRBJ1-2 | . | TRBV18 | TGTGCCAGCTCACCACGGGGAGATGGCTACACCTTC | CASSPRGDGYTF
. | TRBJ2-3 | TRBD2 | TRBV29-1 | TGCAGCGCCGATCTAGCGGGGGGCACAGATACGCAGTATTTT | CSADLAGGTDTQYF
. | TRBJ2-1 | TRBD2 | TRBV7-3 | TGTGCCAGCAGCTTTAGAGCTAGCGGGAGTTCCTACAATGAGCAGTTCTTC | CASSFRASGSSYNEQFF
few | TRBJ2-3 | TRBD1 | TRBV5-1 | TGCGCCAGCAGCTCCGGACAGGGCTCAGATACGCAGTATTTT | CASSSGQGSDTQYF
few | TRBJ1-3 | . | TRBV7-9 | TGTTCCAGCAGCCCAAAGGGCGGTGGGGCAGGAAACACCATATATTTT | CSSSPKGGGAGNTIYF
. | TRBJ1-4 | . | TRBV5-1 | TGCGCCAGCAGCCCGGGGGGCACTAATGAAAAACTGTTTTTT | CASSPGGTNEKLFF
. | TRBJ1-2 | TRBD1 | TRBV6-5 | TGTGCCAGCAGACCGGGACAGCGTCTCAGTGACACCTTC | CASRPGQRLSDTF
. | TRBJ2-1 | TRBD2 | TRBV4-3 | TGCGCCAGCAGCCAAGATCTGGTGCGGGGGGGATCCTACAATGAGCAGTTCTTC | CASSQDLVRGGSYNEQFF
. | TRBJ2-7 | TRBD1 | TRBV11-2 | TGTGCCAGCAGTCCGGACAGGGGGAGGCAGTACTTC | CASSPDRGRQYF
. | TRBJ2-1 | . | TRBV18 | TGTGCCAGCTCACCACCACAAACCGACAATGAGCAGTTCTTC | CASSPPQTDNEQFF
once | TRBJ1-2 | . | TRBV19 | TGTGCCCGCTACAGGGATGTAAACTATGGCTACACCTTC | CARYRDVNYGYTF
few | TRBJ2-5 | TRBD2 | TRBV27 | TGTGCCAGCAGTTTCAGGGCAGGGAGGGTTCCAGAGACCCAGTACTTC | CASSFRAGRVPETQYF
. | TRBJ1-5 | TRBD1 | TRBV9 | TGTGCCAGCAGCCGGGGGGGACAGGGGGGAAATCAGCCCCAGCATTTT | CASSRGGQGGNQPQHF
. | TRBJ2-3 | TRBD2 | TRBV18 | TGTGCCAGCTCACCACCGGGACTAGCGATGAGTAGAACAGATACGCAGTATTTT | CASSPPGLAMSRTDTQYF
. | TRBJ2-2 | . | TRBV7-3 | TGTGCCAGCAGCGCCGGGATTTACACCGGGGAGCTGTTTTTT | CASSAGIYTGELFF
. | TRBJ2-1 | . | TRBV28 | TGTGCCAGCAGTCCCCCGGGAGGGGGCGGCAATGAGCAGTTCTTC | CASSPPGGGGNEQFF
. | TRBJ1-2 | TRBD1 | TRBV5-1 | TGCGCCAGCAGCTTGGGGACAGGGGATGCCTATGGCTACACCTTC | CASSLGTGDAYGYTF
. | TRBJ2-3 | TRBD2 | TRBV10-3 | TGTGCCATCAGAGCCCCGGGGGGACGCACAGATACGCAGTATTTT | CAIRAPGGRTDTQYF
. | TRBJ2-1 | TRBD2 | TRBV19 | TGTGCCAGTAGTTCCGTGACTAGCGGGAACTACAATGAGCAGTTCTTC | CASSSVTSGNYNEQFF
. | TRBJ2-7 | . | TRBV11-2 | TGTGCCAGCAGCTTAGCAGGGCTTAGGGGTCACGAGCAGTACTTC | CASSLAGLRGHEQYF
. | TRBJ1-1 | . | TRBV29-1 | TGCAGTGCCGGACGGGGTCTCGTTTCGAACACTGAAGCTTTCTTT | CSAGRGLVSNTEAFF
. | TRBJ1-3 | TRBD1 | TRBV28 | TGTGCCAGCACCAAAATCCCGGGACAGGGGGCGAGGGCTGGAAACACCATATATTTT | CASTKIPGQGARAGNTIYF
. | TRBJ1-5 | . | TRBV18 | TGTGCCAGCTCACGGGAGCTCAATCAGCCCCAGCATTTT | CASSRELNQPQHF
. | TRBJ1-2 | . | TRBV6-5 | TGTGCCAGCAGTTACCGTGAAGGGGGCTATGGCTACACCTTC | CASSYREGGYGYTF
. | TRBJ2-7 | . | TRBV4-1 | TGCGCCAGCAGCCAAGAGGCGGAGGGGGCCTCGGGCGAGCAGTACTTC | CASSQEAEGASGEQYF
few | TRBJ1-1 | . | TRBV14 | TGTGCCAGCAGCCTAGGGACAATAGCTTTCTTT | CASSLGTIAFF
. | TRBJ2-2 | . | TRBV7-8 | TGTGCCAGCAGCTTAGTAGCTTGGGGGGAGCTGTTTTTT | CASSLVAWGELFF
. | TRBJ1-1 | . | TRBV10-3 | TGTGCCATCAGTGAGTCTGCGGTCACTGAAGCTTTCTTT | CAISESAVTEAFF
. | TRBJ1-4 | TRBD1 | TRBV19 | TGTGCCAGTAGTAGCAGGGGGCGTCGGGAAAAACTGTTTTTT | CASSSRGRREKLFF
. | TRBJ2-1 | TRBD1 | TRBV6-6 | TGTGCCAGCAGCCAGACAGGGCTCGGTGAGCAGTTCTTC | CASSQTGLGEQFF
. | TRBJ1-6 | TRBD1 | TRBV7-9 | TGTGCCAGCAGCTCGACAGGGACGGAATCACCCCTCCACTTT | CASSSTGTESPLHF
. | TRBJ1-1 | . | TRBV5-4 | TGTGCCAGCAGCTTGGACAGGGCCCCGAGCACTGAAGCTTTCTTT | CASSLDRAPSTEAFF
few | TRBJ2-3 | . | TRBV10-3 | TGTGCCATCAGGGGATCCGGGACTTACACAGATACGCAGTATTTT | CAIRGSGTYTDTQYF